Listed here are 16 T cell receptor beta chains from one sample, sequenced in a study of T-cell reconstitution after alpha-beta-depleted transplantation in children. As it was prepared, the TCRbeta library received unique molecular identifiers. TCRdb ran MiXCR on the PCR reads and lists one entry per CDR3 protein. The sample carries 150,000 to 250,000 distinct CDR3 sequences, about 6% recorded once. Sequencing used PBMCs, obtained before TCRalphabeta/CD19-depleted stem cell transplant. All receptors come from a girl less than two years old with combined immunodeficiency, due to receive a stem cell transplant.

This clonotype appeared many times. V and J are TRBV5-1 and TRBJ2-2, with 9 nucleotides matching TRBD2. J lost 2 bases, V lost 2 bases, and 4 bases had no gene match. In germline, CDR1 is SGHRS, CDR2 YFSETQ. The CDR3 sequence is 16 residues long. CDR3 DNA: TGCGCCAGCAGCTTTCTAGCGGGGTTAAACACCGGGGAGCTGTTTTTT. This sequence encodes CASSFLAGLNTGELFF. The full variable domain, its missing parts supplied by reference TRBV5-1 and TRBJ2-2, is KAGVTQTPRYLIKTRGQQVTLSCSPISGHRSVSWYQQTPGQGLQFLFEYFSETQRNKGNFPGRFSGRQFSNSRSEMNVSTLELGDSALYLCASSFLAGLNTGELFFGEGSRLTVL.

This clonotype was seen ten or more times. The CDR3 DNA sequence: TGTGCCAGCAGTCCCGGGACGGCTTATAATTCACCCCTCCACTTT. Translating gives CASSPGTAYNSPLHF. The chain has TRBV6-5 and TRBJ1-6, with D maybe TRBD1 (5 bases). V was pared by 5 bases and J by 4 bases, with 12 bases between. The CDR3 totals 15 residues. From germline, CDR1 is MNHEY and CDR2 SVGAGI.

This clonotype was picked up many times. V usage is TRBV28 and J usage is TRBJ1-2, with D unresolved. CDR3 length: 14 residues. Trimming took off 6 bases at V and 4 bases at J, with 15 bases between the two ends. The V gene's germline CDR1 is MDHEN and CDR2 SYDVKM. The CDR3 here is CASSDRKVPYGYTF. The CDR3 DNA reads TGTGCCAGCAGCGACCGTAAGGTCCCCTATGGCTACACCTTC.

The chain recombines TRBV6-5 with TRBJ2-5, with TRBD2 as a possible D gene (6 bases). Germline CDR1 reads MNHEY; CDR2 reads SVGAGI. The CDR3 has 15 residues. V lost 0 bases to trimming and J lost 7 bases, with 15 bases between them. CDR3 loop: CASSYSGLNYGTQYF. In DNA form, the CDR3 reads TGTGCCAGCAGTTACTCCGGACTAAACTACGGGACCCAGTACTTC.

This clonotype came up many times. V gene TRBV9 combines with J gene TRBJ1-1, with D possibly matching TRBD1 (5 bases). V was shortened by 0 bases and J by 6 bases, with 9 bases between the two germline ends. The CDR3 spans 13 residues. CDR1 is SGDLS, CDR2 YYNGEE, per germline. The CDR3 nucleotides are TGTGCCAGCAGCGTAGGGGGGTGGTCTGAAGCTTTCTTT. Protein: CASSVGGWSEAFF. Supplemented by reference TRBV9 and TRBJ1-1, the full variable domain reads DSGVTQTPKHLITATGQRVTLRCSPRSGDLSVYWYQQSLDQGLQFLIQYYNGEERAKGNILERFSAQQFPDLHSELNLSSLELGDSALYFCASSVGGWSEAFFGQGTRLTVV.

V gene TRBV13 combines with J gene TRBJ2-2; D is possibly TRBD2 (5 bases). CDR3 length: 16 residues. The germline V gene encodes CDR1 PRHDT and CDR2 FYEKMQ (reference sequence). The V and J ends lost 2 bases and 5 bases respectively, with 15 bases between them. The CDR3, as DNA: TGTGCCAGCAGCTTACCCAGAGGGAGTCGGACCGGGGAGCTGTTTTTT. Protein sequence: CASSLPRGSRTGELFF.

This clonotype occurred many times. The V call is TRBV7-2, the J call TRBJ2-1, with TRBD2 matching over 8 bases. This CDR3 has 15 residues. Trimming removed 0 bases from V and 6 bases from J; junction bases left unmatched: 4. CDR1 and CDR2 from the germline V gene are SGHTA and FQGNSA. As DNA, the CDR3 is TGTGCCAGCAGCTTAGCCCGGACTAGCTTCAATGAGCAGTTCTTC. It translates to CASSLARTSFNEQFF. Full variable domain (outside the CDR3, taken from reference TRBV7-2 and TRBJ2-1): GAGVSQSPSNKVTEKGKDVELRCDPISGHTALYWYRQSLGQGLEFLIYFQGNSAPDKSGLPSDRFSAERTGGSVSTLTIQRTQQEDSAVYLCASSLARTSFNEQFFGPGTRLTVL.

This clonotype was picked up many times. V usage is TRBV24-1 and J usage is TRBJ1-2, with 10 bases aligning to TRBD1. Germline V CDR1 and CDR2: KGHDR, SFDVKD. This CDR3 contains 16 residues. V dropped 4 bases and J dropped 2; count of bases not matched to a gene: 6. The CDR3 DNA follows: TGTGCCACCAGTGACGAACCGGGACAGGGGAACTATGGCTACACCTTC. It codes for CATSDEPGQGNYGYTF.

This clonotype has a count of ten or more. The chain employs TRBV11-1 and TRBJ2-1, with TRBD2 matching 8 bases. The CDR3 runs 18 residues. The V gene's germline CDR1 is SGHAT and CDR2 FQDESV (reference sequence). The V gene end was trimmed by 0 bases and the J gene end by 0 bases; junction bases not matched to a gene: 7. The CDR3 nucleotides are TGTGCCAGCAGCTTAGCGGTAGTAGCGGGGAGCTCCTACAATGAGCAGTTCTTC. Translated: CASSLAVVAGSSYNEQFF.

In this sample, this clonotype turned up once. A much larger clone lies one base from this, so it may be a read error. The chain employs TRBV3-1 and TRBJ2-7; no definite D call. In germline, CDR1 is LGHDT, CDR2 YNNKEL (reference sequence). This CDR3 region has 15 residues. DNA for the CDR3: TGTGCCTGCAGCCCCCCGTGGGGTCGAGGCTACGAGCAGTACTTC. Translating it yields CACSPPWGRGYEQYF.

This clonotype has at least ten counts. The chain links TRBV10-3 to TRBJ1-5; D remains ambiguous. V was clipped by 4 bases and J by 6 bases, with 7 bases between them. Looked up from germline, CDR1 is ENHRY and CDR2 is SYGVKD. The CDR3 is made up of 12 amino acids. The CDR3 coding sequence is TGTGCCATCAGTGTGGATGGTCAGCCCCAGCATTTT. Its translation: CAISVDGQPQHF.

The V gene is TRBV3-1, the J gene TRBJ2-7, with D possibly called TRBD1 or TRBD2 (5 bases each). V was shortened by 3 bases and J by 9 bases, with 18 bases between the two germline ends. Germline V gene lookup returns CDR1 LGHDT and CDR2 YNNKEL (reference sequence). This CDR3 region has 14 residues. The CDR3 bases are TGTGCCAGCAGCCACCGGGACCGTCGATCGGGGCAGTACTTC. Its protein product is CASSHRDRRSGQYF.

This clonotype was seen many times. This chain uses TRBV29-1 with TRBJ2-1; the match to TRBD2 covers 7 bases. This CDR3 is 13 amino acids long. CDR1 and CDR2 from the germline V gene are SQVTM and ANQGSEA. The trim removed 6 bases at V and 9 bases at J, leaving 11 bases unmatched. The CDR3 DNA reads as TGCAGCGTCGTGGGGGGGACCGACGGTGAGCAGTTCTTC. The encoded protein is CSVVGGTDGEQFF.

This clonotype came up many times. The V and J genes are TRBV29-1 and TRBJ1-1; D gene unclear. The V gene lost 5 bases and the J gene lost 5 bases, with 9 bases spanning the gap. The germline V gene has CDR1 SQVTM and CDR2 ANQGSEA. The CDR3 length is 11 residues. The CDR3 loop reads CSVTPQTEAFF. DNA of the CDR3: TGCAGCGTTACTCCACAGACTGAAGCTTTCTTT. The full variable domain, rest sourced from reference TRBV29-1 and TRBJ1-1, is SAVISQKPSRDICQRGTSLTIQCQVDSQVTMMFWYRQQPGQSLTLIATANQGSEATYESGFVIDKFPISRPNLTFSTLTVSNMSPEDSSIYLCSVTPQTEAFFGQGTRLTVV.

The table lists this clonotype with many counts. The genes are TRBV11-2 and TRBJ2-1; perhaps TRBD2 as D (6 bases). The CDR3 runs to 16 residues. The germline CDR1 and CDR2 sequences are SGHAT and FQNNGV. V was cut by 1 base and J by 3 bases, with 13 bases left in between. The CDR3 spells CASSLGFAGNYNEQFF. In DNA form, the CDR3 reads TGTGCCAGCAGCTTAGGCTTTGCGGGGAACTACAATGAGCAGTTCTTC.

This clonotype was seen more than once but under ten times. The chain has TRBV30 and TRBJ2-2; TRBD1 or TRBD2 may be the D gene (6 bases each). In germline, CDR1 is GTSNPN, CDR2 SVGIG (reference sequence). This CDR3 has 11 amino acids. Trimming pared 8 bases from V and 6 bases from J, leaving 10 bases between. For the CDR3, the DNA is TGTGCCCGGGGGCTTGCCGGGGAGCTGTTTTTT. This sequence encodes CARGLAGELFF.